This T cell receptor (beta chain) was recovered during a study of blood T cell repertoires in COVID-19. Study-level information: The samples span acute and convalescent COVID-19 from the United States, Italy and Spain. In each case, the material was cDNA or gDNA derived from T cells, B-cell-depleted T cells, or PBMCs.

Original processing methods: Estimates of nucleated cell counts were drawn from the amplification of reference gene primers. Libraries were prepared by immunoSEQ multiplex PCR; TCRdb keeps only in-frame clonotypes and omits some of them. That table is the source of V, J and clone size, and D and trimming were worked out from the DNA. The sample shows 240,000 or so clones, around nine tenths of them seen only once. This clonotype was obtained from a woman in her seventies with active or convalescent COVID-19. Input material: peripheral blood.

As DNA, the CDR3 is TGTGCCAGCAGCCTATCTCCGGGACTAGCGGGGGTGACCTACGAGCAGTACTTC. Protein sequence: CASSLSPGLAGVTYEQYF. The chain uses TRBV7-2 and TRBJ2-7; 14 bases align to TRBD2. Germline CDR1 reads SGHTA; CDR2 reads FQGNSA. Trimming cost V 5 bases and J 2 bases; bases outside gene matches: 11. The CDR3 is 18 amino acids.